One sample yielded the 22 T cell receptor beta chains listed below, sequenced in a study of T cells after yellow fever vaccination. TCRdb analysed the 5' RACE reads with MiXCR anew, one entry per CDR3 protein. The sample shows some 400,000 distinct CDR3 sequences, over 15% of them seen only once. The sequences come from PBMCs, collected before the yellow fever booster vaccination. These receptors were obtained from a young man who received the YFV17D yellow fever vaccine.

Written as DNA, the CDR3 is TGTGCCAGCAGCTCCCTCACAAAAAGCCATGGCTACACCTTC. Amino acids: CASSSLTKSHGYTF. This chain links TRBV7-8 with TRBJ1-2; no clear D. Germline CDR1 reads SGHVS; CDR2 reads FQNEAQ. The length of the CDR3 is 14 residues. Trimming shortened V by 4 bases and J by 6 bases, and 15 bases separated the two germline ends.

This clonotype was seen only a few times. The chain combines TRBV7-2 with TRBJ2-7; no definite D call. This CDR3 region has 12 residues. The V end lost 4 bases, the J end lost 7 bases, and 11 bases lay between the germline ends. CDR1 and CDR2 from the germline V gene are SGHTA and FQGNSA. The CDR3 is CASSSPPTEQYF. The CDR3 DNA sequence: TGTGCCAGCAGCTCCCCCCCCACTGAGCAGTACTTC. Filled out from reference TRBV7-2 and TRBJ2-7, the complete variable domain reads GAGVSQSPSNKVTEKGKDVELRCDPISGHTALYWYRQSLGQGLEFLIYFQGNSAPDKSGLPSDRFSAERTGGSVSTLTIQRTQQEDSAVYLCASSSPPTEQYFGPGTRLTVT.

The chain links TRBV4-1 to TRBJ1-1, with TRBD1 identical over 8 bases. CDR1 MGHRA and CDR2 YSYEKL come from the germline V gene. This CDR3 comprises 17 residues. After removal of 4 bases from V and 0 bases from J, the junction contained 10 bases not matched to a gene. CDR3: CASSRGQGGGLNTEAFF. The CDR3, as DNA: TGCGCCAGCAGCCGAGGACAGGGAGGTGGGCTGAACACTGAAGCTTTCTTT.

This clonotype has at least ten counts. This chain connects TRBV7-2 to TRBJ2-5; 7 bases line up with TRBD1. The length of the CDR3 is 11 residues. CDR1 is SGHTA and CDR2 is FQGNSA in the germline V gene. V was clipped by 1 base and J by 12 bases; unmatched bases: 2. CDR3 DNA sequence: TGTGCCAGCAGCTTAGACGGGACAGAGTACTTC. Its protein is CASSLDGTEYF.

The chain uses TRBV5-1 and TRBJ2-2, with TRBD1 identical over 9 bases. Per germline, CDR1 SGHRS and CDR2 YFSETQ. V lost 4 bases and J lost 4; bases outside the gene matches: 14. This CDR3 has 18 residues. The CDR3 sequence is CASSLPGQGKLGTGELFF. CDR3 coding DNA: TGCGCCAGCAGCCTCCCGGGACAGGGAAAATTGGGCACCGGGGAGCTGTTTTTT.

J is TRBJ2-1 and V is TRBV25-1, with 10 bases fitting TRBD2. Germline CDR1 and CDR2: MGHDK and SYGVNS. The V segment lost 5 bases and the J segment 6 bases; nucleotides outside the gene matches: 7. The CDR3 sequence is 15 residues long. In DNA, the CDR3 is TGTGCCAGCAGTTCCTCTCGACTAGCGGGCAATGAGCAGTTCTTC. This sequence encodes CASSSSRLAGNEQFF.

In this sample, this clonotype turned up many times. The J gene is TRBJ2-5, the V gene TRBV7-9; D may be TRBD2 (5 bases). V was shortened by 4 bases and J by 9 bases, with 18 bases between the two germline ends. Per germline, CDR1 SEHNR and CDR2 FQNEAQ (reference sequence). The CDR3 sequence is 14 residues long. This CDR3 reads CASSSNPWTAPQYF. In DNA form, the CDR3 reads TGTGCCAGCAGCTCGAACCCATGGACTGCCCCCCAGTACTTC.

This clonotype showed up just a few times. V and J are TRBV7-8 and TRBJ1-2; 8 positions agree with TRBD1. Trimming cost V 5 bases and J 6 bases; bases outside gene matches: 26. The CDR3 loop spans 20 amino acids. CDR1 is SGHVS, CDR2 FQNEAQ, per germline. The CDR3 is CASSLSFGDRLNMGENGYTF. The CDR3 bases are TGTGCCAGCAGCCTATCCTTCGGGGACAGGCTAAACATGGGGGAAAATGGCTACACCTTC.

This chain links TRBV10-3 with TRBJ2-2; tentatively, D is TRBD1 or TRBD2 (5 bases each). The V gene's germline CDR1 is ENHRY and CDR2 SYGVKD. This CDR3 is built from 15 residues. V was pared by 7 bases and J by 1 base, with 13 bases between. CDR3 DNA sequence: TGTGCCATCACTTCCGGGACCGAGAACACCGGGGAGCTGTTTTTT. The encoded protein is CAITSGTENTGELFF.

The rearrangement links TRBV4-3 to TRBJ1-2, with D possibly matching TRBD1 (6 bases). The CDR3 is 17 amino acids. Germline lookup yields CDR1 LGHNA and CDR2 YSLEER. Trimming took off 3 bases at V and 7 bases at J, with 24 bases between the two ends. This CDR3 reads CASSQRPAGHLPGGYTF. For the CDR3, the DNA is TGCGCCAGCAGCCAGCGGCCCGCGGGACACCTCCCGGGTGGCTACACCTTC.

This clonotype occurred a few times. V and J are TRBV10-3 and TRBJ1-3, with D perhaps matching TRBD1 (5 bases). The CDR3 totals 15 residues. The V end was cut by 3 bases, the J end by 10 bases, with 19 bases between. Per the germline V gene, CDR1 is ENHRY and CDR2 is SYGVKD. CDR3 sequence (DNA): TGTGCCATCAGTGATTCGGGCAGGGTCGATGAGACCATATATTTT. Its translation: CAISDSGRVDETIYF.

This sequence joins TRBV7-2 and TRBJ2-3; a weak D match, TRBD1 (5 bases). This CDR3 has 16 residues. V lost 4 bases to trimming and J lost 0 bases, with 14 bases between them. Germline CDR1 reads SGHTA; CDR2 reads FQGNSA. CDR3 in DNA: TGTGCCAGCAGCTCACCCGACAGATCTAGCACAGATACGCAGTATTTT. This translates into CASSSPDRSSTDTQYF.

V is TRBV7-2 and J is TRBJ1-2, with 9 positions matching TRBD1. In germline, CDR1 is SGHTA, CDR2 FQGNSA. The CDR3 contains 16 residues. V lost 6 bases, J lost 1 base, and 9 bases stayed unmatched. The CDR3 DNA reads as TGTGCCAGCAGTTCGGGGGGGACAGGGAATAACTATGGCTACACCTTC. It encodes CASSSGGTGNNYGYTF.

This clonotype was seen more than once but under ten times. The rearrangement joins TRBV4-3 to TRBJ1-1; D remains unclear. The germline V and J ends were trimmed by 0 bases and 1 base, with 9 bases remaining between them. The CDR3 is 15 residues long. Germline V CDR1 and CDR2: LGHNA, YSLEER. CDR3 in DNA: TGCGCCAGCAGCCAAGATTCGGGGAGGAACACTGAAGCTTTCTTT. As protein: CASSQDSGRNTEAFF.

This chain uses TRBV6-5 with TRBJ1-2; TRBD1 is a possible D gene (5 bases). Trimming left V 4 bases short and J 4 bases short, with 10 bases between. The germline V gene has CDR1 MNHEY and CDR2 SVGAGI. This CDR3 contains 13 residues. CDR3 sequence (DNA): TGTGCCAGCAGTTCCGCAGGGACCTATGGCTACACCTTC. The encoded protein is CASSSAGTYGYTF.

This clonotype was counted between two and nine times. CDR3 sequence reads: CASSLSGTSGGYEQFF. The DNA of the CDR3 is TGTGCCAGCAGCTTATCAGGGACTAGCGGGGGGTATGAGCAGTTCTTC. The genes are TRBV7-3 and TRBJ2-1, with TRBD2 identical over 15 bases. Trimming at V came to 2 bases and at J to 8 bases, leaving 4 bases not matched to a gene. This CDR3 region has 16 residues. Germline lookup yields CDR1 SGHTA and CDR2 FQGTGA.

The chain carries TRBV3-1 and TRBJ1-6; 10 positions agree with TRBD1. This CDR3 is 19 amino acids long. CDR1 is LGHDT, CDR2 YNNKEL, per germline (reference sequence). Trimming at V came to 1 base and at J to 10 bases, leaving 16 bases not matched to a gene. The CDR3 spells CASSQGPRDRGPLRSPLHF. CDR3 coding DNA: TGTGCCAGCAGCCAAGGGCCTAGGGACAGGGGACCGCTCCGGTCACCCCTCCACTTT.

The chain is built from TRBV19 and TRBJ2-2; 8 positions match TRBD1. The CDR3 sequence is 14 residues long. With 3 bases clipped from V and 8 bases from J, the junction kept 5 bases outside the gene matches. Germline-derived CDR1 and CDR2 are LNHDA and SQIVND (reference sequence). CDR3 region: CASSIQGAEGELFF. The DNA for the CDR3 is TGTGCCAGTAGTATCCAGGGGGCGGAAGGGGAGCTGTTTTTT.

This clonotype was seen a single time. V gene TRBV4-2 combines with J gene TRBJ1-1; 7 bases align to TRBD1. The V gene end was trimmed by 1 base and the J gene end by 1 base; junction bases not matched to a gene: 9. This CDR3 spans 17 amino acids. Germline V CDR1 and CDR2: LGHNA, YNFKEQ. The CDR3 is CASSQVTSYRGNTEAFF. CDR3 DNA sequence: TGTGCCAGCAGCCAAGTAACGTCTTACAGGGGGAACACTGAAGCTTTCTTT.

This clonotype was picked up a small number of times. J is TRBJ1-1 and V is TRBV29-1; 10 bases are a match to TRBD1. The CDR3 extends over 12 amino acids. Looked up from germline, CDR1 is SQVTM and CDR2 is ANQGSEA. The ends lost 8 bases at V and 5 bases at J; junction bases unmatched: 5. As DNA, the CDR3 is TGCAGCTTCCGGACAGGGGGAACTGAAGCTTTCTTT. Its translation: CSFRTGGTEAFF.

The chain carries TRBV20-1 and TRBJ2-3; 11 nucleotides align to TRBD2. Per the germline V gene, CDR1 is DFQATT and CDR2 is SNEGSKA (reference sequence). V shed 1 base, J shed 2 bases, and the junction held 14 bases outside the gene matches. CDR3 length: 19 amino acids. CDR3 sequence reads: CSARGLAGGRRSPTDTQYF. The CDR3 DNA is TGCAGTGCTAGAGGCCTAGCGGGGGGCCGAAGGTCACCCACAGATACGCAGTATTTT.

The V gene is TRBV5-1, the J gene TRBJ2-1; D assignment may be TRBD1 or TRBD2 (6 bases each). The CDR3 totals 15 residues. Trimming pared 4 bases from V and 0 bases from J, leaving 11 bases between. From germline, CDR1 is SGHRS and CDR2 YFSETQ. The CDR3 protein is CASSGGQSSYNEQFF. CDR3 DNA sequence: TGCGCCAGCAGCGGGGGGCAGAGCTCCTACAATGAGCAGTTCTTC.